The 4 T cell receptor beta chains reported below all come from one sample, sequenced in a study of tissue T cells after allogeneic stem cell transplantation. Regarding time point: mouse harvest day 7 after allogeneic transplant. Each mouse received 10^7 T-cell-depleted marrow cells plus 10^6 splenic CD5+ T cells by tail vein. This table comes from immunoSEQ multiplex PCR, and its TCRdb copy is limited to in-frame clones, with some not included. The top ten clones hold approximately 17% of a sample with 900 to 1,300 clones, roughly 61% of them seen once. Material: liver tissue. Receptors originate from a female BALB/c mouse given C57BL/6 T cells with graft-versus-host disease after an allogeneic hematopoietic cell transplant.

A few counts support this clone. The listed genes are named as in mouse. The observed sequence ends 1 residue before the CDR3 terminus, with the missing tail filled in from the germline J gene. The chain joins TRBV3 to TRBJ2-7; tentatively, D is TRBD1 (5 bases). The CDR3 consists of 16 residues. Trimming took off 3 bases at V and 0 bases at J, with 15 bases between the two ends. Germline V CDR1 and CDR2: SNHLY, FYNGKV (reference sequence). The sequenced part of the CDR3 DNA is TGTGCCAGCAGCTTGAGGGGAGGGATTAGCTCCTATGAACAGTAC. Amino acid sequence: CASSLRGGISSYEQY. The CDR3 in full is CASSLRGGISSYEQYF.

Points on this clone: Gene names and germline refer to mouse. The CDR3 is cut off 1 residue early in the read; its end comes from the germline J gene. The gene calls are TRBV1 and TRBJ1-3, with D maybe TRBD1 (5 bases). Germline values: CDR1 NSQYPW, CDR2 LRSPGD (reference sequence). Trimming cost V 3 bases and J 4 bases, with 10 bases left between them. The CDR3 covers 14 residues. Incomplete CDR3 DNA: TGCACCTGCAGTGCGGGGGGGAGCGGAAATACGCTCTAT. Protein product: CTCSAGGSGNTLY. The full-length CDR3 reads as CTCSAGGSGNTLYF.

A word on this clone: Gene names are mouse gene names. Read data end 1 residue before the CDR3 end; the end is taken from the germline J gene. This chain connects TRBV13-1 to TRBJ1-1; D may be TRBD1 (5 bases). Germline CDR1 and CDR2: NSHNY and SYGAGN. The CDR3 contains 14 residues. V lost 3 bases and J lost 1, with 10 bases in between. The covered CDR3 bases are TGTGCCAGCAGTGCAGGGAGGGTAAACACAGAAGTCTTC. Protein sequence: CASSAGRVNTEVF. The CDR3 in its entirety is CASSAGRVNTEVFF.

For this clone: These gene names are mouse names. The read ends 1 residue shy of where the CDR3 ends; the end is completed using the germline J gene. The gene calls are TRBV3 and TRBJ2-3, with a possible D match to TRBD1 (5 bases). Germline V gene lookup returns CDR1 SNHLY and CDR2 FYNGKV (reference sequence). The CDR3 loop spans 12 amino acids. The V end lost 4 bases, the J end lost 4 bases, and 6 bases lay between the germline ends. The CDR3 DNA, read in part, is TGTGCCAGCAGCTCAGGGACAGAAACGCTGTAT. This codes for CASSSGTETLY. The entire CDR3 sequence reads CASSSGTETLYF.